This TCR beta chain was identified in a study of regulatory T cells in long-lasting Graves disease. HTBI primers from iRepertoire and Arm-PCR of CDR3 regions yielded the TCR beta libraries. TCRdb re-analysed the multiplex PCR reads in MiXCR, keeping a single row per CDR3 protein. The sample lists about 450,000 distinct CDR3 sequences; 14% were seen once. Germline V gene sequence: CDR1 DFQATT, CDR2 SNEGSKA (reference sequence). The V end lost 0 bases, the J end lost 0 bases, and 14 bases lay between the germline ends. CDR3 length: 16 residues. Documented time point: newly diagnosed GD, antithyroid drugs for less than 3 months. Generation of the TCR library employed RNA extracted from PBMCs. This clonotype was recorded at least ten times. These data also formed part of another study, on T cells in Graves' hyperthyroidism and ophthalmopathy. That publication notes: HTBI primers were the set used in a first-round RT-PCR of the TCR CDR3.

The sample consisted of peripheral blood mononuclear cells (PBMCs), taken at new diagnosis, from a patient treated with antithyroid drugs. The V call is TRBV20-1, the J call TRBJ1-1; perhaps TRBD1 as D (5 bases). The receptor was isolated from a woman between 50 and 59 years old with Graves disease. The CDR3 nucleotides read TGCAGTGCTAGAGATCCTGGGACTGACATGAACACTGAAGCTTTCTTT. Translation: CSARDPGTDMNTEAFF.